One and the same sample provided the 23 T cell receptor beta chains below, sequenced in a study of CD8 T cells in ankylosing spondylitis. TCRdb reprocessed the 5' RACE reads with MiXCR, giving one entry per CDR3 protein. Of a few hundred thousand distinct CDR3 sequences listed, under 14% are singletons. The specimen was blood, either unsorted or a sorted T cell fraction (not recorded which). The receptors were sampled from a female donor with ankylosing spondylitis or in good health (not recorded which).

The table lists this clonotype with many counts. The chain carries TRBV20-1 and TRBJ2-1, with D possibly matching TRBD2 (6 bases). The CDR3 covers 15 residues. The V gene lost 3 bases and the J gene lost 1 base, with 13 bases spanning the gap. CDR1 is DFQATT and CDR2 is SNEGSKA in the germline V gene (reference sequence). CDR3 in amino acids: CSASSEGPSYNEQFF. DNA of the CDR3: TGCAGTGCTAGTTCGGAGGGGCCATCCTACAATGAGCAGTTCTTC.

Many counts were recorded for this clonotype. The rearrangement links TRBV9 to TRBJ2-1; no firm D call. Between the trimmed V and J ends, which lost 3 bases and 9 bases, there was a span of 16 bases. Germline V CDR1 and CDR2: SGDLS, YYNGEE. This CDR3 is 14 amino acids long. This CDR3 reads CASSETVLPGEQFF. The CDR3 bases are TGTGCCAGCAGCGAAACGGTCCTCCCGGGTGAGCAGTTCTTC.

J is TRBJ1-1 and V is TRBV12-3 or TRBV12-4, with 7 bases matching TRBD1. V shed 8 bases and J 1 base; nucleotides not matched to a gene: 16. This CDR3 contains 17 residues. The CDR3 DNA reads TGTGCCAGCCTCAGAATAATAGGGGGCTGGGGGAACACTGAAGCTTTCTTT. Amino acids: CASLRIIGGWGNTEAFF.

This clonotype was detected ten times or more. The genes are TRBV20-1 and TRBJ1-2; unclear D gene. Trimming removed 0 bases at V and 5 bases at J, with 13 bases between. This CDR3 is 14 amino acids long. Germline values: CDR1 DFQATT, CDR2 SNEGSKA (reference sequence). In nucleotides, the CDR3 is TGCAGTGCTAGAGATCCTAGAGCAGGATATGGCTACACCTTC. This codes for CSARDPRAGYGYTF.

This clonotype was counted between two and nine times. The V gene is TRBV5-1, the J gene TRBJ2-5; no clear D gene. The V end lost 0 bases, the J end lost 0 bases, and 9 bases lay between the germline ends. CDR1 is SGHRS and CDR2 is YFSETQ in the germline V gene. The CDR3 spans 15 residues. The CDR3 nucleotides are TGCGCCAGCAGCTTGGTGGCAGAGTACCAAGAGACCCAGTACTTC. Translated, it gives CASSLVAEYQETQYF.

This clonotype was seen at least ten times. V is TRBV11-2 and J is TRBJ1-2; D perhaps matches TRBD1 (6 bases). V was trimmed by 4 bases and J by 5 bases, leaving 20 bases between them. The CDR3 runs to 16 residues. CDR1 SGHAT and CDR2 FQNNGV come from the germline V gene. Here the CDR3 reads CASSSELQGARYGYTF. CDR3 bases: TGTGCCAGCAGCTCGGAACTACAGGGAGCCCGGTATGGCTACACCTTC.

Ten or more counts support this clonotype. The chain carries TRBV10-3 and TRBJ2-1; 7 nucleotides agree with TRBD1. This CDR3 is built from 15 residues. CDR1 is ENHRY and CDR2 is SYGVKD in the germline V gene. The V segment lost 6 bases and the J segment 7 bases; nucleotides outside the gene matches: 12. The CDR3 sequence is CAISSGQPLENEQFF. The CDR3 DNA reads TGTGCCATCAGCTCGGGACAGCCCCTGGAGAATGAGCAGTTCTTC.

This clonotype was counted at least ten times. This chain joins TRBV20-1 and TRBJ2-1, with 12 bases aligning to TRBD1. The CDR3 consists of 14 residues. Germline CDR1 DFQATT, CDR2 SNEGSKA (reference sequence). CDR3 nucleotides: TGCGGAGCAAGTGGGGACAGGGGGCCGAATGAGCAGTTCTTC. Its protein is CGASGDRGPNEQFF.

This clonotype was recorded at least ten times. The chain combines TRBV29-1 with TRBJ2-1, with D unclear. V was trimmed by 4 bases and J by 1 base, leaving 11 bases between them. The V gene's germline CDR1 is SQVTM and CDR2 ANQGSEA. The CDR3 is made up of 14 amino acids. The CDR3 nucleotides are TGCAGCGTTGCGAGCCCCAGTTCCTACAATGAGCAGTTCTTC. Its protein product is CSVASPSSYNEQFF.

This clonotype showed up many times. The V gene is TRBV20-1, the J gene TRBJ2-3, with D perhaps matching TRBD2 (5 bases). With 3 bases removed from V and 6 bases from J, the gap between germline ends came to 16 bases. This CDR3 is 14 amino acids long. CDR1 is DFQATT, CDR2 SNEGSKA, per germline (reference sequence). This CDR3 reads CSASPLAGGDTQYF. For the CDR3, the DNA is TGCAGTGCTAGTCCCCTAGCAGGCGGGGATACGCAGTATTTT.

This clonotype was counted ten times or more. The rearrangement joins TRBV20-1 to TRBJ1-1; no clear D. The CDR3 length is 14 residues. V gave up 5 bases and J gave up 5 bases, with 18 bases separating them. CDR1 and CDR2 (germline): DFQATT, SNEGSKA (reference sequence). CDR3: CSASPIGFGTEAFF. As DNA, the CDR3 is TGCAGTGCTTCTCCGATCGGGTTTGGAACTGAAGCTTTCTTT.

The rearrangement uses TRBV5-6 and TRBJ2-1; perhaps TRBD2 as D (5 bases). This CDR3 comprises 14 residues. Germline CDR1 SGHDT, CDR2 YYEEEE. V dropped 1 base and J dropped 7 bases, with 12 bases sitting between them. The CDR3 DNA reads as TGTGCCAGCAGCTTGCGGGGATCGGGGAATGAGCAGTTCTTC. Protein product: CASSLRGSGNEQFF.

This clonotype was found many times. The rearrangement links TRBV5-1 to TRBJ2-1; 7 bases line up with TRBD1. After removal of 5 bases from V and 6 bases from J, the junction contained 8 bases not matched to a gene. The CDR3 has 14 amino acids. Germline V lookup: CDR1 SGHRS, CDR2 YFSETQ. The chain's CDR3 is CASSPGDSFNEQFF. CDR3 bases: TGCGCCAGCAGTCCCGGGGACAGTTTCAATGAGCAGTTCTTC.

This clonotype has at least ten counts. The J gene is TRBJ2-7, the V gene TRBV27; possibly TRBD1 for D (6 bases). V was clipped by 2 bases and J by 2 bases, with 13 bases between them. Germline-derived CDR1 and CDR2 are MNHEY and SMNVEV (reference sequence). The CDR3 totals 15 residues. The CDR3 sequence is CASSLVGHSTYEQYF. The DNA of the CDR3 is TGTGCCAGCAGTTTAGTGGGACACTCGACCTACGAGCAGTACTTC.

This clonotype has a count of ten or more. The V call is TRBV4-2, the J call TRBJ1-3; D not certain. From germline, CDR1 is LGHNA and CDR2 YNFKEQ. The CDR3 runs 17 residues. Trimming took off 0 bases at V and 0 bases at J, with 12 bases between the two ends. CDR3 DNA sequence: TGTGCCAGCAGCCAAGATCCTACACCTAACTCTGGAAACACCATATATTTT. This codes for CASSQDPTPNSGNTIYF.

The chain carries TRBV6-5 and TRBJ2-7, with D perhaps TRBD1 or TRBD2 (5 bases each). CDR1 MNHEY and CDR2 SVGAGI come from the germline V gene. This CDR3 has 16 amino acids. V was trimmed by 0 bases and J by 3 bases, leaving 15 bases between them. CDR3 sequence (DNA): TGTGCCAGCAGTTACTCGAGGACGGGACGACTCTACGAGCAGTACTTC. Its protein is CASSYSRTGRLYEQYF.

This clonotype has just one count. A read error is possible here, since a much larger clone lies one base away. This chain connects TRBV5-5 to TRBJ2-1, with 9 bases matching TRBD2. Trimming at V came to 3 bases and at J to 6 bases, leaving 4 bases not matched to a gene. The germline CDR1 and CDR2 sequences are SGHKS and YYEKEE (reference sequence). There are 14 residues in the CDR3. The CDR3 DNA reads TGTGCCAGCAGCTCTAGCGGGGAGGCCAATGAGCAGTTCTTC. Translated: CASSSSGEANEQFF.

As for this clonotype: This may stem from a read error, because a much larger clone lies one nucleotide away. This sequence joins TRBV27 and TRBJ1-1, with a weak D call TRBD1 (6 bases). The CDR3 runs 14 residues. Germline V gene lookup returns CDR1 MNHEY and CDR2 SMNVEV (reference sequence). This chain's CDR3 is CAGSGQFQNTEAFF. Here the CDR3 DNA reads TGTGCCGGCAGTGGACAGTTCCAGAACACTGAAGCTTTCTTT.

This clonotype was seen at least ten times. J is TRBJ1-1 and V is TRBV5-1; TRBD1 matches at 8 bases. Trimming removed 6 bases from V and 5 bases from J; junction bases left unmatched: 9. The CDR3 runs 14 residues. Germline V gives CDR1 SGHRS, CDR2 YFSETQ. CDR3 in DNA: TGCGCCAGCAACAAGGACAGGGCGGGGACTGAAGCTTTCTTT. It specifies CASNKDRAGTEAFF.

This clonotype came up many times. The J gene is TRBJ1-1, the V gene TRBV5-1, with TRBD1 matching over 7 bases. The germline gives CDR1 SGHRS, CDR2 YFSETQ. The V segment lost 6 bases and the J segment 0 bases; nucleotides outside the gene matches: 2. The CDR3 contains 13 residues. CDR3 DNA: TGCGCCAGCAAGACAGGGATGAACACTGAAGCTTTCTTT. Translation gives CASKTGMNTEAFF.

In its sample, this clonotype was seen many times. The gene calls are TRBV5-6 and TRBJ1-5; D perhaps matches TRBD1 (5 bases). CDR3 size: 14 residues. V was cut by 0 bases and J by 7 bases, with 11 bases left in between. Germline lookup yields CDR1 SGHDT and CDR2 YYEEEE. The CDR3 protein is CASSLAGRGQPQHF. CDR3 in DNA: TGTGCCAGCAGCTTGGCAGGGAGAGGACAGCCCCAGCATTTT.

This rearrangement joins TRBV5-1 to TRBJ2-1; TRBD1 matches at 10 bases. With 2 bases clipped from V and 3 bases from J, the junction kept 5 bases outside the gene matches. Per germline, CDR1 SGHRS and CDR2 YFSETQ. This CDR3 region has 16 residues. The CDR3 DNA reads as TGCGCCAGCAGCTTAGGGACAGGGGTGGGCTACAATGAGCAGTTCTTC. Its translation is CASSLGTGVGYNEQFF.

This clonotype turned up a few times. The V call is TRBV7-2, the J call TRBJ2-7; 8 nucleotides match TRBD1. The V and J ends lost 4 bases and 0 bases, in that order; junction bases with no gene match: 5. There are 15 residues in the CDR3. The germline V gene has CDR1 SGHTA and CDR2 FQGNSA. The CDR3 region has the DNA TGTGCCAGCAGCTCGGGACAGGCACTCTCCTACGAGCAGTACTTC. It specifies CASSSGQALSYEQYF.